This record covers a single TCR beta chain. Its antigen is undetermined. This specimen comes from a study of Ad26.COV2.S vaccination and SARS-CoV-2 variants. About the research overall: Donor got 5x10^10 or 1x10^11 viral particles of Ad26.COV2.S. Study outcomes and limitations: Vaccine and placebo recipients had comparable breadth of non-spike TCRs.

This table comes from immunoSEQ multiplex PCR, and its TCRdb copy is limited to in-frame clones, with some not included. The sample lists about 450,000 clones; about 88% were seen once. Trimming took 7 bases from V and 3 from J; bases not matched to a gene: 13. Germline V gives CDR1 MDHEN, CDR2 SYDVKM. This CDR3 has 17 amino acids. The treatment here: over 15 received Ad26.COV2.S at low or high dose, single or two shots; five or six received placebo; per-sample allocation not given. Sampling happened 63 days after the first vaccine or placebo injection. Within Boston, the person who donated was an adult of 18-55 years.

This specimen consisted of peripheral blood, obtained in a trial of Ad26.COV2.S vaccine versus placebo. V and J are TRBV28 and TRBJ2-1, with TRBD2 identical over 9 bases. This sequence originates from a person aged 18-60 years who received the Ad26.COV2.S COVID-19 vaccine or a placebo. CDR3 DNA: TGTGCCAGCAAGGCGGGAGGGCTCGAGGTATACTACAATGAGCAGTTCTTC. Protein sequence: CASKAGGLEVYYNEQFF.